The entry that follows covers one T cell receptor (beta chain) sequence. The CDR3 length is 16 residues. Trimming left V 2 bases short and J 7 bases short, with 19 bases between. Germline V gene lookup returns CDR1 SGHRS and CDR2 YFSETQ. The PCR was carried out with 60 Vbeta primers and 13 Jbeta primers. In the original processing: Approximately 9.9 million shared chains were among the about 80 million unique TCR beta chains that a later analysis counted. Profiled with immunoSEQ multiplex PCR; TCRdb holds only in-frame clones, not every one. The V and J calls and clone size were taken over from that table, and D and trimming were inferred from the DNA. The table shows around 120,000 clones, with 74% occurring only once. The data are from a study of cytomegalovirus exposure and HLA in healthy donors. The overall study: Earlier sequencing of about 179 million T cells yielded 90 million to 140 million unique TCR beta sequences. Within the Caucasian-associated ancestry cluster were roughly 79% of the approximately 400 genotyped donors.

Sample: PBMCs. The V call is TRBV5-1, the J call TRBJ2-4; weak D call: TRBD2 (6 bases). This receptor was taken from a man aged 45-65 years in good health and CMV-seropositive. The CDR3 protein is CASSFGGSGARNIQYF. The CDR3 DNA reads TGCGCCAGCAGCTTTGGGGGGTCTGGGGCAAGGAACATTCAGTACTTC.